The rows below give T cell receptor beta chains drawn from one sample of a study of OX40 agonist ivuxolimab in advanced cancers. Assay used: immunoSEQ multiplex PCR; TCRdb lists only in-frame clones, some missing. The table shows some 25,000 clones, with approximately 78% occurring only once. Specimen: CD4+ or CD8+ T cells sorted from blood, collected in a trial of the OX40 agonist ivuxolimab. These receptor sequences come from an adult with an advanced solid tumor such as melanoma, head and neck, liver or kidney cancer. Both conserved end residues are part of each CDR3. D genes are given only for firm matches. Where a row states a size, it is once, few, many or the class of an expanded clone; other rows omit it.

j_gene,v_gene,abundance,d_gene,CDR3nt,CDR3aa
TRBJ2-5,TRBV30,few,-,TGTGCCTGGTCACAAGTCCAAGAGACCCAGTACTTC,CAWSQVQETQYF
TRBJ2-3,TRBV9,-,TRBD2,TGTGCCAGCAGCGCGCCTCTAGCGGGAGGGCCAGATACGCAGTATTTT,CASSAPLAGGPDTQYF
TRBJ2-5,TRBV9,-,-,TGTGCCAGCAGCGTAGGGTGGACACCCGTAGAGGCCCAGTACTTC,CASSVGWTPVEAQYF
TRBJ2-1,TRBV5-4,-,-,TGTGCCAGCAGCTCGATGACAGACAGAGACAATGAGCAGTTCTTC,CASSSMTDRDNEQFF
TRBJ2-7,TRBV7-3,-,TRBD2,TGTGCCAGCAGCATGGGACTATACTACGAGCAGTACTTC,CASSMGLYYEQYF
TRBJ2-2,TRBV9,once,TRBD2,TGTGCCAGCAGCGCCGGGACTAGCGGGAGGGCCGGGGAGCTGTTTTTT,CASSAGTSGRAGELFF
TRBJ2-5,TRBV4-1,-,TRBD2,TGCGCCAGCAGCCCCACTAGCGGGGGGGCCGAGACCCAGTACTTC,CASSPTSGGAETQYF
TRBJ2-6,TRBV28,-,TRBD1,TGTGCCAGCAGAGCCCAGACAGGGAACCCTTACTCTGGGGCCAACGTCCTGACTTTC,CASRAQTGNPYSGANVLTF
TRBJ2-1,TRBV9,once,-,TGTGCCAGCAGCTCCCCGCTTAGCTCCTACAATGAGCAGTTCTTC,CASSSPLSSYNEQFF
TRBJ2-3,TRBV7-8,-,-,TGTGCCAGCAGCTTGTTGGGAAGCACAGATACGCAGTATTTT,CASSLLGSTDTQYF
TRBJ1-1,TRBV7-8,-,-,TGTGCCAGCAGCCCGTCTCACTCCGGGACTGAAGCTTTCTTT,CASSPSHSGTEAFF
TRBJ2-3,TRBV7-9,-,TRBD2,TGTGCCAGCAGCCCAAAGGTAGCGGGGCAAAGCACAGATACGCAGTATTTT,CASSPKVAGQSTDTQYF
TRBJ1-6,TRBV5-6,-,-,TGTGCCAGCAGCCCCGGGTCCTGGGGACCCCTCCACTTT,CASSPGSWGPLHF
TRBJ2-3,TRBV11-2,once,TRBD2,TGTGCCAGCAGTTTAAGCGGGGTTAGCACAGATACGCAGTATTTT,CASSLSGVSTDTQYF
TRBJ2-3,TRBV19,few,-,TGTGCCAGTAGGAGGAGCGGGTTCAGCACAGATACGCAGTATTTT,CASRRSGFSTDTQYF